This paragraph covers one TCR beta chain sequence. The antigen remains undetermined. The deep-level immunoSEQ assay was used. Method: immunoSEQ multiplex PCR; TCRdb's copy keeps in-frame clones and lacks some. The table includes over a million clones, under 80% detected once. Per the germline V gene, CDR1 is MDHEN and CDR2 is SYDVKM. Trimming stripped 3 bases from V and 5 bases from J, with 17 bases between. This CDR3 region has 15 residues. These data are taken from a study of shared clonotypes between healthy human individuals. Overall study results and limits: Generation of non-shared clonotypes was less probable than generation of clonotypes shared by all four donors. Estimated richness values were generally larger in naive subsets than in memory subsets.

The TCR comes from a man younger than 35 in good health. Sequenced sample: memory CD4+ T cells sorted from blood. Subset meaning: CD45RA-negative fraction. The chain combines TRBV28 with TRBJ2-7, with a weak D call TRBD1 (6 bases). In nucleotides, the CDR3 is TGTGCCAGCAGTTTCCCTCGGGGTGGGGGCCACGAGCAGTACTTC. This encodes CASSFPRGGGHEQYF.